Listed below are T cell receptor beta chains from one sample, sequenced in a study of cytomegalovirus exposure and HLA in healthy donors. The data were produced by immunoSEQ multiplex PCR, yet TCRdb's version contains in-frame clones alone and is incomplete. The sample contains 140,000 to 150,000 clones, 70% to 80% of which appear only once. The source material was PBMCs. These receptors were collected from a woman in her late teens or twenties in good health and CMV-seropositive. Each CDR3 is given with its conserved first and last residue. The D gene is left open where the match is weak. Clone size is not always given. Where it is, it says once, few, many or a class for expanded clones.

v_call: TRBV10-2; clone_size: NA; j_call: TRBJ1-2; d_call: NA; cdr3_nt: TGCGCCAGCCTGGAAATCGGGAGCTACACCTTC; cdr3_aa: CASLEIGSYTF
v_call: TRBV5-6; clone_size: NA; j_call: TRBJ2-7; d_call: NA; cdr3_nt: TGTGCCAGCAGCTTATCCCCCACCTACGAGCAGTACTTC; cdr3_aa: CASSLSPTYEQYF
v_call: TRBV5-4; clone_size: few; j_call: TRBJ1-1; d_call: NA; cdr3_nt: TGTGCCAGCAGCCTAACAGGGAACACTGAAGCTTTCTTT; cdr3_aa: CASSLTGNTEAFF
v_call: TRBV11-2; clone_size: NA; j_call: TRBJ2-7; d_call: NA; cdr3_nt: TGTGCCAGCAGCTTAGAGGGGGCCCTGACGCTTTACGAGCAGTACTTC; cdr3_aa: CASSLEGALTLYEQYF
v_call: TRBV5-1; clone_size: NA; j_call: TRBJ1-2; d_call: NA; cdr3_nt: TGCGCCAGCAGCTTGGAGTTCGGGGGTTCCGCTAAGCACTATGGCTACACCTTC; cdr3_aa: CASSLEFGGSAKHYGYTF
v_call: TRBV2; clone_size: NA; j_call: TRBJ1-1; d_call: TRBD1; cdr3_nt: TGTGCCAGCAGGTTTCGGACAGGGAATCCAGCTTTCTTT; cdr3_aa: CASRFRTGNPAFF
v_call: TRBV4-1; clone_size: NA; j_call: TRBJ1-1; d_call: TRBD1; cdr3_nt: TGCGCCAGCAGCCGAAACCCTAACAGGGGGGCAAACACTGAAGCTTTCTTT; cdr3_aa: CASSRNPNRGANTEAFF
v_call: TRBV18; clone_size: NA; j_call: TRBJ2-2; d_call: TRBD1; cdr3_nt: TGTGCCAGCTCACCACAGGGACAGGGGGCATCCGGGGAGCTGTTTTTT; cdr3_aa: CASSPQGQGASGELFF
v_call: TRBV29-1; clone_size: few; j_call: TRBJ1-4; d_call: NA; cdr3_nt: TGCAGCGTTGGAGTCTCAGGGTTTAATGAAAAACTGTTTTTT; cdr3_aa: CSVGVSGFNEKLFF
v_call: TRBV19; clone_size: once; j_call: TRBJ1-1; d_call: NA; cdr3_nt: TGTGCCAGTAGCCCCAGCCAGGGTTTAGGGAACACTGAAGCTTTCTTT; cdr3_aa: CASSPSQGLGNTEAFF
v_call: TRBV19; clone_size: NA; j_call: TRBJ1-3; d_call: NA; cdr3_nt: TGTGCCAGTACAACGGCAGGTACCGTCTCCACCATATATTTT; cdr3_aa: CASTTAGTVSTIYF
v_call: TRBV7-8; clone_size: NA; j_call: TRBJ1-2; d_call: NA; cdr3_nt: TGTGCCAGCAGCTTAACCAGGGTCTATGGCTACACCTTC; cdr3_aa: CASSLTRVYGYTF
v_call: TRBV15; clone_size: once; j_call: TRBJ1-5; d_call: TRBD1; cdr3_nt: TGTGCCACCAGCAGAGATTGGGACAGGATTCAGCCCCAGCATTTT; cdr3_aa: CATSRDWDRIQPQHF
v_call: TRBV7-9; clone_size: NA; j_call: TRBJ2-5; d_call: NA; cdr3_nt: TGTGCCAGCAGCTTAGTATCAGGGTCGGAGACCCAGTACTTC; cdr3_aa: CASSLVSGSETQYF
v_call: TRBV7-9; clone_size: few; j_call: TRBJ1-2; d_call: TRBD1; cdr3_nt: TGTGCCAGCAGACGAACAGGGGGCGCCGCTACCTATAACTATGGCTACACCTTC; cdr3_aa: CASRRTGGAATYNYGYTF
v_call: TRBV29-1; clone_size: once; j_call: TRBJ2-7; d_call: NA; cdr3_nt: TGCAGCGTTGAAGGGGACACCAACTACGAGCAGTACTTC; cdr3_aa: CSVEGDTNYEQYF
v_call: TRBV5-5; clone_size: NA; j_call: TRBJ1-6; d_call: NA; cdr3_nt: TGTGCCAGCAGCTTGATGACAAGTCTTAATTCACCCCTCCACTTT; cdr3_aa: CASSLMTSLNSPLHF
v_call: TRBV5-6; clone_size: few; j_call: TRBJ2-5; d_call: TRBD1; cdr3_nt: TGTGCCAGCAGCCCCGGGACAGGGAAAAAGACCCAGTACTTC; cdr3_aa: CASSPGTGKKTQYF
v_call: TRBV7-9; clone_size: NA; j_call: TRBJ2-3; d_call: TRBD1; cdr3_nt: TGTGCCAGCAGCTCCGGTCAGGGGGCGAGCTATGGCACAGATACGCAGTATTTT; cdr3_aa: CASSSGQGASYGTDTQYF
v_call: TRBV6-1; clone_size: few; j_call: TRBJ2-7; d_call: NA; cdr3_nt: TGTGCCAGCAGTGACCGGCACCCCGGGTCCTACGAGCAGTACTTC; cdr3_aa: CASSDRHPGSYEQYF
v_call: TRBV7-7; clone_size: NA; j_call: TRBJ2-7; d_call: NA; cdr3_nt: TGTGCCAGCAGTTCAGGGGTCCCTCCTTACGAGCAGTACTTC; cdr3_aa: CASSSGVPPYEQYF
v_call: TRBV10-1; clone_size: NA; j_call: TRBJ2-5; d_call: TRBD2; cdr3_nt: TGCGCCAGCAGTGAGTTAGCGGGGGGCCGGGAGACCCAGTACTTC; cdr3_aa: CASSELAGGRETQYF
v_call: TRBV18; clone_size: NA; j_call: TRBJ1-2; d_call: TRBD1; cdr3_nt: TGTGCCAGCTCACCTAGGGACAGTCTCAACTATGGCTACACCTTC; cdr3_aa: CASSPRDSLNYGYTF
v_call: TRBV10-3; clone_size: once; j_call: TRBJ2-3; d_call: NA; cdr3_nt: TGTGCCATCAGTGATAACAGATTCACAGATACGCAGTATTTT; cdr3_aa: CAISDNRFTDTQYF
v_call: TRBV2; clone_size: NA; j_call: TRBJ1-1; d_call: NA; cdr3_nt: TGTGCCAGCAGCCTCGTGGGGGGAGGCACTGAAGCTTTCTTT; cdr3_aa: CASSLVGGGTEAFF
v_call: TRBV6-5; clone_size: NA; j_call: TRBJ1-6; d_call: TRBD1; cdr3_nt: TGTGCCAGCGCGAAACAGGGGGAAAATTCACCCCTCCACTTT; cdr3_aa: CASAKQGENSPLHF
v_call: TRBV5-1; clone_size: NA; j_call: TRBJ2-7; d_call: TRBD1; cdr3_nt: TGCGCCAGCAGCCCGACAGGGCTACACGAGCAGTACTTC; cdr3_aa: CASSPTGLHEQYF
v_call: TRBV2; clone_size: NA; j_call: TRBJ2-7; d_call: NA; cdr3_nt: TGTGCCAGCAGGGACTACTCCTCCTACGAGCAGTACTTC; cdr3_aa: CASRDYSSYEQYF
v_call: TRBV29-1; clone_size: NA; j_call: TRBJ1-4; d_call: NA; cdr3_nt: TGCAGCGCAGAGGGTATGGGTAATGAAAAACTGTTTTTT; cdr3_aa: CSAEGMGNEKLFF
v_call: TRBV6-6; clone_size: NA; j_call: TRBJ1-2; d_call: TRBD1; cdr3_nt: TGTGCCAGCAGTTTCAGGGGGCTTGGCTATGGCTACACCTTC; cdr3_aa: CASSFRGLGYGYTF
v_call: TRBV7-2; clone_size: once; j_call: TRBJ2-6; d_call: TRBD2; cdr3_nt: TGTGCCAGCAGCTCGGGGGGTTCTGGGGCCAACGGCCTGACTTTC; cdr3_aa: CASSSGGSGANGLTF
v_call: TRBV2; clone_size: NA; j_call: TRBJ1-5; d_call: NA; cdr3_nt: TGTGCCAGCAGTGGACAGTTCAATCAGCCCCAGCATTTT; cdr3_aa: CASSGQFNQPQHF
v_call: TRBV7-9; clone_size: NA; j_call: TRBJ2-7; d_call: NA; cdr3_nt: TGTGCCAGCGCAAGGACTCCCTCCTACGAGCAGTACTTC; cdr3_aa: CASARTPSYEQYF
v_call: TRBV5-4; clone_size: NA; j_call: TRBJ1-2; d_call: NA; cdr3_nt: TGTGCCAGCAGCTTGGGCGGGGGGTTCTATGGCTACACCTTC; cdr3_aa: CASSLGGGFYGYTF
v_call: TRBV6-1; clone_size: NA; j_call: TRBJ2-3; d_call: NA; cdr3_nt: TGTGCCAGCAGTGAAGGTCTCGTGGGGGGTATCACAGATACGCAGTATTTT; cdr3_aa: CASSEGLVGGITDTQYF
v_call: TRBV6-5; clone_size: NA; j_call: TRBJ1-2; d_call: TRBD1; cdr3_nt: TGTGCCAGCAGACGAAGACAGGGGATTAACTATGGCTACACCTTC; cdr3_aa: CASRRRQGINYGYTF
v_call: TRBV5-1; clone_size: NA; j_call: TRBJ2-7; d_call: NA; cdr3_nt: TGCGCCAGCAGGGTCGAGAGAACCTACGAGCAGTACTTC; cdr3_aa: CASRVERTYEQYF
v_call: TRBV5-5; clone_size: NA; j_call: TRBJ1-2; d_call: NA; cdr3_nt: TGTGCCAGCAGCTTGACAGGGCCTTCCTATGGCTACACCTTC; cdr3_aa: CASSLTGPSYGYTF
v_call: TRBV18; clone_size: NA; j_call: TRBJ1-2; d_call: NA; cdr3_nt: TGTGCCAGCTCACCAGGCCAAAGGCAGGGAATCAATGGCTACACCTTC; cdr3_aa: CASSPGQRQGINGYTF
v_call: TRBV6-1; clone_size: NA; j_call: TRBJ1-1; d_call: TRBD1; cdr3_nt: TGTGCCAGCAGGAGGACAGGGTCTAACACTGAAGCTTTCTTT; cdr3_aa: CASRRTGSNTEAFF
v_call: TRBV14; clone_size: few; j_call: TRBJ1-2; d_call: NA; cdr3_nt: TGTGCCAGCAGCCACTACTCCCCGAGCGGGACCCCGTATGGCTACACCTTC; cdr3_aa: CASSHYSPSGTPYGYTF
v_call: TRBV30; clone_size: NA; j_call: TRBJ1-3; d_call: NA; cdr3_nt: TGTGCCTGGAGTGTACGGGGGTTTGGCTCTGGAAACACCATATATTTT; cdr3_aa: CAWSVRGFGSGNTIYF
v_call: TRBV7-7; clone_size: NA; j_call: TRBJ2-7; d_call: TRBD1; cdr3_nt: TGTGCCAGCAGCCCACGGACAGGGTATCACGAGCAGTACTTC; cdr3_aa: CASSPRTGYHEQYF
v_call: TRBV2; clone_size: few; j_call: TRBJ2-1; d_call: TRBD2; cdr3_nt: TGTGCCAGCAGGGCTGTGGTGGGGGGGACCTACAATGAGCAGTTCTTC; cdr3_aa: CASRAVVGGTYNEQFF
v_call: TRBV7-8; clone_size: NA; j_call: TRBJ2-6; d_call: NA; cdr3_nt: TGTGCCAGTAGCGGCCCCGGGGCCAACGTCCTGACTTTC; cdr3_aa: CASSGPGANVLTF
v_call: TRBV30; clone_size: once; j_call: TRBJ1-5; d_call: NA; cdr3_nt: TGTGCCTGGTCCACCGGCAGGGGCCGTCAGCCCCAGCATTTT; cdr3_aa: CAWSTGRGRQPQHF
v_call: TRBV19; clone_size: NA; j_call: TRBJ1-6; d_call: NA; cdr3_nt: TGTGCCAGTAGTGTGATACAGGGCCCCAATTCACCCCTCCACTTT; cdr3_aa: CASSVIQGPNSPLHF
v_call: TRBV28; clone_size: NA; j_call: TRBJ2-5; d_call: TRBD1; cdr3_nt: TGTGCCAGCAGTAAGACAGGGGGCGACGAGACCCAGTACTTC; cdr3_aa: CASSKTGGDETQYF
v_call: TRBV19; clone_size: NA; j_call: TRBJ2-5; d_call: TRBD2; cdr3_nt: TGTGCCAGTAGTATAAGTGCGGGGGAGTGGTGGCAGGAGACCCAGTACTTC; cdr3_aa: CASSISAGEWWQETQYF
v_call: TRBV15; clone_size: NA; j_call: TRBJ2-3; d_call: NA; cdr3_nt: TGTGCCACCAGCCCTTCTACGTCCACTGATACGCAGTATTTT; cdr3_aa: CATSPSTSTDTQYF